The T cell receptor (beta chain) under discussion was sequenced for a study of blood T cell repertoires in COVID-19. Study context: Samples of COVID-19 (acute and convalescent) were obtained from the United States, Italy and Spain. T cells, B-cell-depleted T cells, or PBMCs supplied cDNA or gDNA.

The CDR3 has 15 residues. Germline CDR1 reads SGHTA; CDR2 reads FQGNSA. The V and J ends lost 1 base and 2 bases respectively, with 8 bases between them. In the source study's methods: Amplification from reference gene primers served as the basis for estimated nucleated cell counts. Clones were sequenced by immunoSEQ multiplex PCR, and TCRdb holds only the in-frame ones, with some missing. The D gene and trimming were derived from the DNA, and the V and J assignments and clone size from that table. The sample includes some 100,000 clones, approximately 82% seen only once; the top ten take less than 8%.

This chain joins TRBV7-2 and TRBJ2-2; D uncertain. The TCR originated in a woman aged 80 or over with active or convalescent COVID-19. Sequencing used peripheral blood. Here the CDR3 reads CASSLGHYNTGELFF. CDR3 DNA: TGTGCCAGCAGCTTAGGTCACTACAACACCGGGGAGCTGTTTTTT.